These 15 T cell receptor beta chains were all obtained from the same sample, sequenced in a study of blood T cell repertoires in COVID-19. Clones were read by immunoSEQ multiplex PCR, and TCRdb kept only the in-frame ones, dropping some. The profile covers about 170,000 clones, with approximately 83% appearing a single time and under 3% taken by the ten largest. Sample: peripheral blood. These receptors were collected from a human donor with acute or convalescent COVID-19. The donor label of this sample is uncertain.

The chain employs TRBV2 and TRBJ1-4; a weak D match, TRBD1 (6 bases). Trimming removed 1 base from V and 6 bases from J, with 6 bases in between. The germline V gene has CDR1 SNHLY and CDR2 FYNNEI. The length of the CDR3 is 13 residues. The CDR3 region has the DNA TGTGCCAGCAGTGAAGACAGGGATGAAAAACTGTTTTTT. This sequence encodes CASSEDRDEKLFF.

This chain joins TRBV7-3 and TRBJ2-7; a weak D match, TRBD1 (6 bases). Germline CDR1 reads SGHTA; CDR2 reads FQGTGA. V was trimmed by 1 base and J by 3 bases, leaving 10 bases between them. The CDR3 extends over 14 amino acids. For the CDR3, the DNA is TGTGCCAGCAGCTTAATGCCAGGGGTCTACGAGCAGTACTTC. This translates into CASSLMPGVYEQYF.

This clone has only one observation. The chain links TRBV13 to TRBJ2-5, with D uncertain. V lost 3 bases to trimming and J lost 5 bases, with 22 bases between them. This CDR3 comprises 17 residues. Germline CDR1 and CDR2: PRHDT and FYEKMQ (reference sequence). CDR3 coding DNA: TGTGCCAGCAGCTTCTATTCTGGCGGTAGGAGTGGGGAGACCCAGTACTTC. Translation gives CASSFYSGGRSGETQYF.

This chain connects TRBV4-1 to TRBJ1-5; TRBD1 matches 7 bases. The CDR3 length is 17 residues. V gave up 1 base and J gave up 0 bases; unmatched junction bases: 6. Germline V gene sequence: CDR1 MGHRA, CDR2 YSYEKL. CDR3 in DNA: TGCGCCAGCAGCCAAGTGGCGGGACAGAGTAGCAATCAGCCCCAGCATTTT. Its protein product is CASSQVAGQSSNQPQHF.

The chain joins TRBV5-1 to TRBJ1-2, with TRBD1 matching over 9 bases. This CDR3 has 14 amino acids. The germline gives CDR1 SGHRS, CDR2 YFSETQ. V lost 4 bases to trimming and J lost 4 bases; unmatched junction nucleotides: 5. This CDR3 is CASSQGQGFYGYTF. The CDR3 DNA is TGCGCCAGCAGCCAGGGACAGGGCTTCTATGGCTACACCTTC.

CDR3 amino acids: CAISSGGRNTGELFF. CDR3 sequence (DNA): TGTGCCATCAGTAGCGGGGGGCGTAACACCGGGGAGCTGTTTTTT. V gene TRBV10-3 combines with J gene TRBJ2-2, with 9 positions matching TRBD2. Germline V CDR1 and CDR2: ENHRY, SYGVKD. The trim removed 5 bases at V and 2 bases at J, leaving 3 bases unmatched. The CDR3 length is 15 residues.

This rearrangement joins TRBV3-1 (or the pseudogene TRBV3-2) to TRBJ2-2, with TRBD2 identical over 10 bases. CDR3 length: 15 residues. J gave up 4 bases and V 1 base, and 0 bases lay outside the gene matches. From germline, CDR1 is LGHDT and CDR2 YNNKEL (reference sequence). CDR3 region: CASSQGTSGTGELFF. The DNA of the CDR3 is TGTGCCAGCAGCCAAGGGACTAGCGGCACCGGGGAGCTGTTTTTT.

The genes are TRBV6-5 and TRBJ2-5; 7 nucleotides match TRBD2. CDR1 is MNHEY, CDR2 SVGAGI, per germline. With 5 bases clipped from V and 2 bases from J, the junction kept 2 bases outside the gene matches. This CDR3 contains 13 residues. The CDR3 is CASSPGRQETQYF. In nucleotides, the CDR3 is TGTGCCAGCAGTCCCGGGAGGCAAGAGACCCAGTACTTC.

Remarks on this clone: Other DNA sequences of this sample code for an identical CDR3. V and J are TRBV29-1 and TRBJ1-1, with TRBD1 identical over 7 bases. The CDR3 length is 14 residues. J was trimmed by 2 bases and V by 3 bases; bases with no gene match: 6. Germline V gene data show CDR1 as SQVTM and CDR2 as ANQGSEA. CDR3 coding DNA: TGCAGCGTTGAGGTTACAGGGGTTAACACTGAAGCTTTCTTT. Its protein is CSVEVTGVNTEAFF.

This chain joins TRBV7-9 and TRBJ2-1, with 7 bases identical to TRBD1. This CDR3 has 15 amino acids. J was trimmed by 4 bases and V by 5 bases; bases with no gene match: 8. Germline loops: CDR1 SEHNR, CDR2 FQNEAQ (reference sequence). The CDR3 DNA sequence: TGTGCCAGCAGCCCCCAGGGACAGAAATACAATGAGCAGTTCTTC. It translates to CASSPQGQKYNEQFF.

This clone has a single count. This chain joins TRBV5-4 and TRBJ1-5; D might be TRBD1 (5 bases). The germline CDR1 and CDR2 sequences are SGHNT and YYREEE (reference sequence). The V and J ends lost 9 bases and 9 bases respectively, with 19 bases between them. This CDR3 comprises 13 residues. CDR3 residues: CATSGGEGRPQHF. CDR3 DNA sequence: TGTGCCACCTCGGGGGGGGAGGGACGGCCCCAGCATTTT.

The J gene is TRBJ1-1, the V gene TRBV10-2, with TRBD1 identical over 7 bases. J was trimmed by 4 bases and V by 3 bases; bases with no gene match: 14. Germline V gives CDR1 WSHSY, CDR2 SAAADI. CDR3 length equals 17 residues. CDR3 amino acids: CASSEQSLAPGGTEAFF. The CDR3 coding sequence is TGCGCCAGCAGTGAACAGTCGCTGGCCCCAGGGGGCACTGAAGCTTTCTTT.

This chain connects TRBV30 to TRBJ1-6, with D possibly TRBD1 on 6 matching bases. Germline CDR1 reads GTSNPN; CDR2 reads SVGIG (reference sequence). Trimming removed 0 bases from V and 14 bases from J, with 20 bases in between. This CDR3 spans 15 amino acids. The CDR3 is CAWSVPDRDTPALHF. The CDR3 DNA follows: TGTGCCTGGAGTGTACCCGATCGGGACACTCCGGCCCTCCACTTT. The variable domain in full, with the rest retrieved from reference TRBV30 and TRBJ1-6, is SQTIHQWPATLVQPVGSPLSLECTVEGTSNPNLYWYRQAAGRGLQLLFYSVGIGQISSEVPQNLSASRPQDRQFILSSKKLLLSDSGFYLCAWSVPDRDTPALHFGNGTRLTVT.

This rearrangement joins TRBV2 to TRBJ2-1, with TRBD2 matching 11 bases. The CDR3 contains 12 residues. Germline CDR1 and CDR2: SNHLY and FYNNEI. The trim removed 9 bases at V and 5 bases at J, leaving 0 bases unmatched. The CDR3: CARGLADNEQFF. For the CDR3, the DNA is TGTGCCAGGGGACTAGCGGACAATGAGCAGTTCTTC.

This clone was picked up a small number of times. The chain recombines TRBV2 with TRBJ2-1, with 10 bases aligning to TRBD1. The CDR3 totals 15 residues. The germline V gene encodes CDR1 SNHLY and CDR2 FYNNEI. The trim removed 5 bases at V and 4 bases at J, leaving 5 bases unmatched. CDR3 DNA sequence: TGTGCCAGCAGTAGGGACAGGGGAAGTTACAATGAGCAGTTCTTC. Translated, it gives CASSRDRGSYNEQFF.